This T cell receptor beta chain emerged from a study of metastatic and nonmetastatic thyroid tumors. Overall study: Thyroid patients, malignant and benign, had repertoires compared across blood and tumor or nodule tissue. General study results and limits: Malignant thyroid tumors reportedly had TCR beta diversity that was significantly higher than in benign nodules, in blood and tumor.

Patients had received no treatment of any kind before thyroid surgery. Authors' methods: What underpinned the distant-metastasis classifier for papillary thyroid cancer was the set of CDR3 differences across clinicopathological groups. TCRdb re-called the PCR reads with MiXCR. These V and J calls rely on TCRdb rather than the paper's analysis. This table has over 30,000 clones, 7.4% appearing once. This clone has a count of ten or more. Its antigen is not identified. This CDR3 has 13 amino acids. Germline-derived CDR1 and CDR2 are GTSNPN and SVGIG (reference sequence). Deletions cut 1 base from V and 6 bases from J, with 7 bases between.

This receptor was identified in a female donor with papillary thyroid cancer or a benign thyroid nodule (not recorded which). Some clones in this sample may be carry-over from other donors' samples. This rearrangement joins TRBV30 to TRBJ1-6; D gene uncertain. Sequencing input: blood. The CDR3 DNA sequence: TGTGCCTGGAGTGAAGCATTTAATTCACCCCTCCACTTT. It is translated as CAWSEAFNSPLHF.